A selection of T cell receptor beta chains follows, all from one sample in a study of blood T cell repertoires in COVID-19. TCRdb's copy holds only in-frame clones and misses some; the assay was immunoSEQ multiplex PCR. The sample shows 90,000 to 130,000 clones, 87% of them seen only once. The sample was peripheral blood. All receptors derive from a human donor in a cohort sampled during active COVID-19. Each CDR3 is given with its conserved first and last residue. Each record gives: D gene, V gene, J gene, clone size, CDR3 DNA, CDR3 protein. The D gene is left open where the match is weak. The size field is filled for only some rows; it gives once, few, many or a size class.

>-|TRBV28|TRBJ2-7|-
TGTGCCAGCAAGGACTCCGTGGTGGGGGAGCAGTACTTC
CASKDSVVGEQYF
>TRBD1|TRBV6-7|TRBJ1-5|-
TGTGCCAGCAGTTACTGGGACAGGCTCGACGTCAATCAGCCCCAGCATTTT
CASSYWDRLDVNQPQHF
>-|TRBV5-4|TRBJ2-3|-
TGTGCCACCAGACTAGAAGGCACAGATACGCAGTATTTT
CATRLEGTDTQYF
>TRBD2|TRBV19|TRBJ2-1|-
TGTGCCAGTAGTTTCGTCGGACGTAGCGGGGCCAATGAGCAGTTCTTC
CASSFVGRSGANEQFF
>TRBD1|TRBV5-1|TRBJ1-6|-
TGCGCCAGCAGCGGTGACAGGGGGCTAAATTCACCCCTCCACTTT
CASSGDRGLNSPLHF
>-|TRBV10-1|TRBJ2-3|-
TGCGCCAGCAGTGAACCGGGACTCGGCTCAGATACGCAGTATTTT
CASSEPGLGSDTQYF
>TRBD2|TRBV28|TRBJ2-1|-
TGTGCCAGCAGTTCTTTCACTAGCGGGGGAAAAAGGGAGGGTGAGCAGTTCTTC
CASSSFTSGGKREGEQFF
>-|TRBV30|TRBJ1-6|-
TGTGCCTGGAGTACAACCCCGAATTCACCCCTCCACTTT
CAWSTTPNSPLHF
>-|TRBV3-1/TRBV3-2|TRBJ1-2|-
TGTGCCAGCAGCCCGGGACTGACAAGTTATGGCTACACCTTC
CASSPGLTSYGYTF
>-|TRBV10-2|TRBJ2-1|-
TGCGCCAGCTCCCCGTCCGATGAGCAGTTCTTC
CASSPSDEQFF
>TRBD2|TRBV7-9|TRBJ2-5|-
TGTGCCAGCAGCCCGACTAGCGGAGGGACCCAGTACTTC
CASSPTSGGTQYF
>-|TRBV19|TRBJ2-7|-
TGTGCCAGCAGACAGTCTTCCTCCTACGAGCAGTACTTC
CASRQSSSYEQYF
>-|TRBV11-2|TRBJ1-2|-
TGTGCCAGCAGCTCAGGGATCCATGGCTACACCTTC
CASSSGIHGYTF
>TRBD1|TRBV27|TRBJ1-1|-
TGTGCCAGCAGTTTGAGGGGGCCCACTGAAGCTTTCTTT
CASSLRGPTEAFF
>-|TRBV19|TRBJ2-3|-
TGTGCCAGTAGTAGCGGGGACACAGATACGCAGTATTTT
CASSSGDTDTQYF
>TRBD2|TRBV7-9|TRBJ2-1|few
TGTGCCAGCAGCTTAGTGGAGCGGGAGTCGCGCAATGAGCAGTTCTTC
CASSLVERESRNEQFF
>-|TRBV30|TRBJ2-5|-
TGTGCCTGGAACGAGGAGACAGAGACCCAGTACTTC
CAWNEETETQYF
>TRBD1|TRBV28|TRBJ2-1|-
TGTGCCAGCAGTTTTTTGCGGACAGGGGTAGGCAATGAGCAGTTCTTC
CASSFLRTGVGNEQFF
>-|TRBV30|TRBJ1-6|-
TGTGCCTGGCGGGTGGGGGGCTATAATTCACCCCTCCACTTT
CAWRVGGYNSPLHF
>TRBD2|TRBV9|TRBJ2-7|-
TGTGCCAGCAGCGCTGGGACTAGCGCGAACTACGAGCAGTACTTC
CASSAGTSANYEQYF
>TRBD2|TRBV29-1|TRBJ2-1|-
TGCAGCGTCCCGACTAGCGGGAGGGCCCATGAGCAGTTCTTC
CSVPTSGRAHEQFF
>-|TRBV5-4|TRBJ1-1|-
TGTGCCAGCAGCTCCGCTCGGGGGTATGACACTGAAGCTTTCTTT
CASSSARGYDTEAFF
>-|TRBV4-1|TRBJ1-1|-
TGCGCCAGCAGCCAACCCCCCCCCGAGCGGGAACTCCCTGAAGCTTTCTTT
CASSQPPPERELPEAFF
>-|TRBV3-1/TRBV3-2|TRBJ1-1|-
TGTGCCAGCAGCCTGGTTCGGGGGGACACTGAAGCTTTCTTT
CASSLVRGDTEAFF
>TRBD1|TRBV2|TRBJ1-1|-
TGTGCCAGCAGTAAACAGGGGGCTAGGAACACTGAAGCTTTCTTT
CASSKQGARNTEAFF
>-|TRBV4-1|TRBJ1-3|-
TGCGCCAGCAGCCAAGGAGTTTCTGGAAACACCATATATTTT
CASSQGVSGNTIYF
>TRBD2|TRBV7-2|TRBJ2-1|once
TGTGCCAGCAGCTTAGCACAGCGGGGGTCATACAATGAGCAGTTCTTC
CASSLAQRGSYNEQFF
>-|TRBV9|TRBJ1-5|-
TGTGCCAGCAGCGTAGGCGGGGAAGGCCAGCCCCAGCATTTT
CASSVGGEGQPQHF
>-|TRBV28|TRBJ1-1|-
TGTGCCAGCAGTTTAACTTTCGGTGAAGCTTTCTTT
CASSLTFGEAFF
>TRBD1|TRBV7-3|TRBJ2-3|-
TGTGCCAGCAGCTTCGGTAGGACAGGGGATACGCAGTATTTT
CASSFGRTGDTQYF
>-|TRBV7-9|TRBJ2-3|-
TGTGCCAGCACCCACAGTAGCACAGATACGCAGTATTTT
CASTHSSTDTQYF
>-|TRBV5-1|TRBJ2-1|-
TGCGCCAGCAGCTTGGGGGGCCCTCACAATGAGCAGTTCTTC
CASSLGGPHNEQFF
>-|TRBV6-6|TRBJ2-7|once
TGTGCCAGCAGTATGGACATGAGCTCCTACGAGCAGTACTTC
CASSMDMSSYEQYF
>-|TRBV4-2|TRBJ1-2|few
TGTGCCAGCAGCCAACAATGGACAGCCTCAGGGGATAACTATGGCTACACCTTC
CASSQQWTASGDNYGYTF
>TRBD1|TRBV5-4|TRBJ2-4|-
TGTGCCAGCAGCGGGGGCCAGGGGGCGCCCAAAAACATTCAGTACTTC
CASSGGQGAPKNIQYF
>-|TRBV7-2|TRBJ1-1|-
TGTGCCAGCAGCATCGGGAGCACTGAAGCTTTCTTT
CASSIGSTEAFF
>-|TRBV3-1/TRBV3-2|TRBJ1-6|-
TGTGCCAGCAGCCAAGGGGGCACACGGATCTCCTATAATTCACCCCTCCACTTT
CASSQGGTRISYNSPLHF
>-|TRBV3-1/TRBV3-2|TRBJ1-3|once
TGTGCCAGCAGCCAAGCGCGGGGCTCTGGAAACACCATATATTTT
CASSQARGSGNTIYF
>TRBD1|TRBV10-3|TRBJ2-1|-
TGTGCCAATAGCCGGGACAGGGATTACAATGAGCAGTTCTTC
CANSRDRDYNEQFF
>-|TRBV5-1|TRBJ2-5|-
TGCGCCAGCAGCTTGCATTCGGGACAAGAGACCCAGTACTTC
CASSLHSGQETQYF
>TRBD1|TRBV5-6|TRBJ1-4|-
TGTGCCAGCAGTCCCGGGACAGGTTTGCGTGAAAAACTGTTTTTT
CASSPGTGLREKLFF
>-|TRBV13|TRBJ2-7|-
TGTGCCAGCAGCAACAGACTAGGTAGCTCCTACGAGCAGTACTTC
CASSNRLGSSYEQYF
>-|TRBV5-5|TRBJ2-7|-
TGTGCCAGCACCCCCAGACAGGCCCTCTACGAGCAGTACTTC
CASTPRQALYEQYF
>TRBD2|TRBV29-1|TRBJ2-3|-
TGCAGCGTTAGCGGGAGGCACACAGATACGCAGTATTTT
CSVSGRHTDTQYF
>-|TRBV19|TRBJ2-4|-
TGTGCCAGTAGTTTAAATTCGAACATTCAGTACTTC
CASSLNSNIQYF
>-|TRBV4-1|TRBJ2-6|-
TGCGCCAGCAGCCAAGATTCCGGAGGGGCGAGCTCTGGGGCCAACGTCCTGACTTTC
CASSQDSGGASSGANVLTF
>-|TRBV27|TRBJ1-3|many
TGTGCCAGCAGGGCGGCCAGCGGAAACACCATATATTTT
CASRAASGNTIYF
>-|TRBV5-8|TRBJ2-1|-
TGTGCCAGCAGCATAGCGGCCTCGTCCTACAATGAGCAGTTCTTC
CASSIAASSYNEQFF
>TRBD2|TRBV5-1|TRBJ2-5|-
TGCGCCAGCAGCGCCGGAGTGGGACTAGCGGGGGGAGAGACCCAGTACTTC
CASSAGVGLAGGETQYF
>TRBD2|TRBV9|TRBJ2-5|-
TGTGCCAGCAGCGTAGCTAGCGGGAGGGCCGGCGAGACCCAGTACTTC
CASSVASGRAGETQYF